This TCR beta chain is drawn from a study of post-analysis software for immune sequencing data. General study findings and limits: The study found TRBV5-6, TRBV5-1 and TRBV20-1 among about 5 TRBV segments more frequent in patients than controls.

The library was made from cDNA and included unique molecular identifiers. A single record per CDR3 protein comes from TCRdb applying MiXCR to the PCR reads. The repertoire holds under 900,000 distinct CDR3 sequences, with approximately 53% as singletons. The CDR3 has 15 amino acids. The germline gives CDR1 SGHRS, CDR2 YFSETQ. Trimming pared 0 bases from V and 5 bases from J, leaving 15 bases between. This clonotype has only a few counts. Antigen specificity is unknown. The clonotype was recovered from a girl aged 10-17 years with multiple sclerosis. Sequencing was carried out using blood. The V call is TRBV5-1, the J call TRBJ2-7, with D maybe TRBD1 (5 bases). CDR3 loop: CASSLAGPQLDEQYF. The DNA for the CDR3 is TGCGCCAGCAGCTTGGCAGGGCCCCAATTGGACGAGCAGTACTTC.